The entry that follows covers one TCR beta chain sequence. One end of the junction does not line up with germline, which may come from a read error. Amplification of TCR beta CDR3 regions used RNA transcripts. First-round RT-PCR used HTBI primers; second-round multiplex PCR followed. Each CDR3 protein is one row after TCRdb ran MiXCR on the multiplex PCR reads. The sample lists 45,000 to 60,000 distinct CDR3 sequences; 45% to 55% were seen once. The sample originates from a study of Graves' ophthalmopathy and Graves' hyperthyroidism. The length of the CDR3 is 15 residues. The germline CDR1 and CDR2 sequences are SEHNR and FQNEAQ (reference sequence).

The TCR comes from an adult woman with Graves' ophthalmopathy. Sequencing input: peripheral blood. The chain carries TRBV7-9 and TRBJ2-6, with D possibly matching TRBD1 (5 bases). The CDR3: CASSLYGDGANVLTF. CDR3 coding DNA: TGTGCCAGCAGCTTGTATGGGGATGGGGCCAACGTCCTAACTTTC.